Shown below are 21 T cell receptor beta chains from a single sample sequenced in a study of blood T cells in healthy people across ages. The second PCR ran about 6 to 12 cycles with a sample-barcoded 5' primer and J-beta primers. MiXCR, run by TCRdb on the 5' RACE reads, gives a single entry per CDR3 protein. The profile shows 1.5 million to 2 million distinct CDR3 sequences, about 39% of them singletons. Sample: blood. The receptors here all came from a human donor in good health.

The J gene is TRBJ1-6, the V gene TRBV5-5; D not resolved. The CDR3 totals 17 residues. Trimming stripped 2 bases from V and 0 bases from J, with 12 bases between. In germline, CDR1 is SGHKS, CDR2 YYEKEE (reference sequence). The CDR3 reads CASSFLVYLSYNSPLHF. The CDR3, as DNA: TGTGCCAGCAGCTTCCTCGTTTACCTCTCCTATAATTCACCCCTCCACTTT. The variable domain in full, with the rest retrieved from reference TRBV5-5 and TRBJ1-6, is DAGVTQSPTHLIKTRGQQVTLRCSPISGHKSVSWYQQVLGQGPQFIFQYYEKEERGRGNFPDRFSARQFPNYSSELNVNALLLGDSALYLCASSFLVYLSYNSPLHFGNGTRLTVT.

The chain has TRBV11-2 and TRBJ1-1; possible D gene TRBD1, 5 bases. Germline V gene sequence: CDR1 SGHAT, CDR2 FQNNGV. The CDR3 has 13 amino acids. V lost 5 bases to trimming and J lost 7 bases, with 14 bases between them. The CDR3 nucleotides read TGTGCCAGCAGCACGGGGCTCCATAATGAAGCTTTCTTT. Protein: CASSTGLHNEAFF.

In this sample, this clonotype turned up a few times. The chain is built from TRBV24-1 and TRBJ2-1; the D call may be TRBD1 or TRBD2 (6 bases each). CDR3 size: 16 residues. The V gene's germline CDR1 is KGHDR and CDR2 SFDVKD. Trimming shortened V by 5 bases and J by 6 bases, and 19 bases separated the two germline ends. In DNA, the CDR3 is TGTGCCACCAGTGCCCCGGGGGCAGATGAAAGCAATGAGCAGTTCTTC. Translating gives CATSAPGADESNEQFF.

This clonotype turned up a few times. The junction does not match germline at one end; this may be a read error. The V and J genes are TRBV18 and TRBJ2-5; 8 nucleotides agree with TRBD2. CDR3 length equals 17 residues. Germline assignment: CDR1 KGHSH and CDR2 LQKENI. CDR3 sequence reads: CAGSPPVGSGDQETQYF. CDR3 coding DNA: TGTGCCGGCTCACCACCGGTTGGTAGCGGGGACCAAGAGACCCAGTACTTC.

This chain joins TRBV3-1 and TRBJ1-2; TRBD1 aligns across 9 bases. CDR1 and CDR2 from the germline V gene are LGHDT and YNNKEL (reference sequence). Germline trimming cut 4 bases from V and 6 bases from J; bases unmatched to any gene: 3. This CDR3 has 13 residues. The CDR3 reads CASSRRDRDGYTF. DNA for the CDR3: TGTGCCAGCAGCCGTCGGGACAGGGATGGCTACACCTTC. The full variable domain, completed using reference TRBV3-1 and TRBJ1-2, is DTAVSQTPKYLVTQMGNDKSIKCEQNLGHDTMYWYKQDSKKFLKIMFSYNNKELIINETVPNRFSPKSPDKAHLNLHINSLELGDSAVYFCASSRRDRDGYTFGSGTRLTVV.

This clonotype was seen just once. This CDR3 reads CASSWRGGGYNEQFF. The CDR3 DNA is TGTGCCAGCAGCTGGCGGGGGGGCGGGTACAATGAGCAGTTCTTC. This chain joins TRBV7-8 and TRBJ2-1, with TRBD2 matching 9 bases. With V trimmed by 4 bases and J by 4 bases, 5 bases remained unmatched. CDR1 and CDR2 from the germline V gene are SGHVS and FQNEAQ. CDR3 size: 15 residues.

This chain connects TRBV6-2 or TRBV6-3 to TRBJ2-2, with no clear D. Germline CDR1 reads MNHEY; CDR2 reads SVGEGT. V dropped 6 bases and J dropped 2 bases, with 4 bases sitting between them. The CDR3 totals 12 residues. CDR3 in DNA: TGTGCCAGCAGGCATAACACCGGGGAGCTGTTTTTT. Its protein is CASRHNTGELFF.

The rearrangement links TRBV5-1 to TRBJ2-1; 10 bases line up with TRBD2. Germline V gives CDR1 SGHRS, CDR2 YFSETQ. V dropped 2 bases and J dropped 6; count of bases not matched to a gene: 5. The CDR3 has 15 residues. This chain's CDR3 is CASSLLAGNTNEQFF. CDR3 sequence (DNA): TGCGCCAGCAGCTTACTAGCGGGGAACACCAATGAGCAGTTCTTC.

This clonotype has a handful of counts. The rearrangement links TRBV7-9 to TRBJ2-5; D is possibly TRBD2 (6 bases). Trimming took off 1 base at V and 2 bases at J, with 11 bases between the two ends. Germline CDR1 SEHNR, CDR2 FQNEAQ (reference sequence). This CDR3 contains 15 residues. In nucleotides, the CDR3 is TGTGCCAGCAGCTTAGGATCTGCGGGGCAAGAGACCCAGTACTTC. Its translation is CASSLGSAGQETQYF.

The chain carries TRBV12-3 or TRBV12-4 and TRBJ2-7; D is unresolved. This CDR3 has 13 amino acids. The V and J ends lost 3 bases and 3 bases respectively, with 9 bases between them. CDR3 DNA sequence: TGTGCCAGCAGTTTTCGGGTCCTCTACGAGCAGTACTTC. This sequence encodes CASSFRVLYEQYF.

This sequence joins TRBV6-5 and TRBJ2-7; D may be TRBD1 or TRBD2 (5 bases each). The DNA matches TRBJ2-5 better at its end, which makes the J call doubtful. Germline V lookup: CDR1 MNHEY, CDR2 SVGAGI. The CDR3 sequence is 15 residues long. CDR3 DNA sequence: TGTGCCGACAGTTACTCGGGACCCAGCGCGGAGACCCAGTACTTC. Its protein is CADSYSGPSAETQYF.

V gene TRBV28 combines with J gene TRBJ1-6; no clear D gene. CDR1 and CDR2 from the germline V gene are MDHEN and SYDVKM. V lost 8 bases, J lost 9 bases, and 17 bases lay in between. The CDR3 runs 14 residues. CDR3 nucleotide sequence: TGTGCCAGCGACGAGGAGGTTCGGAGTTCACCCCTCCACTTT. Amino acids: CASDEEVRSSPLHF. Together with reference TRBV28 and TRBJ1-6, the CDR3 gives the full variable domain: DVKVTQSSRYLVKRTGEKVFLECVQDMDHENMFWYRQDPGLGLRLIYFSYDVKMKEKGDIPEGYSVSREKKERFSLILESASTNQTSMYLCASDEEVRSSPLHFGNGTRLTVT.

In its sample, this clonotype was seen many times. In DNA, the CDR3 is TGCAGTGCTTCAGGATCTCTTTACGAGCAGTACTTC. Translated, it gives CSASGSLYEQYF. V and J are TRBV20-1 and TRBJ2-7, with D uncertain. With 5 bases removed from V and 4 bases from J, the gap between germline ends came to 12 bases. Germline CDR1 reads DFQATT; CDR2 reads SNEGSKA (reference sequence). The CDR3 runs to 12 residues.

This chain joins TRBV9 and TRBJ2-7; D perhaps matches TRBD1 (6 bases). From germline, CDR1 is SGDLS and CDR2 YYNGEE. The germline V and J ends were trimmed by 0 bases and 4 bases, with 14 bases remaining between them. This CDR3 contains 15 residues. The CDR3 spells CASSVGGSGQYEQYF. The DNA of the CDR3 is TGTGCCAGCAGCGTAGGGGGTAGTGGACAGTACGAGCAGTACTTC. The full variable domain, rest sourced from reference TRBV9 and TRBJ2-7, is DSGVTQTPKHLITATGQRVTLRCSPRSGDLSVYWYQQSLDQGLQFLIQYYNGEERAKGNILERFSAQQFPDLHSELNLSSLELGDSALYFCASSVGGSGQYEQYFGPGTRLTVT.

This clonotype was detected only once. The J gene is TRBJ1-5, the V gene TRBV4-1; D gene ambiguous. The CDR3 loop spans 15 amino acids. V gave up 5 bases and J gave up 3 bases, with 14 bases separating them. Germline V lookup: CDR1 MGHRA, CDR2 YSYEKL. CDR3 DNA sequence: TGCGCCAGCAGCGACTTCAGTCCAACCAATCAGCCCCAGCATTTT. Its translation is CASSDFSPTNQPQHF.

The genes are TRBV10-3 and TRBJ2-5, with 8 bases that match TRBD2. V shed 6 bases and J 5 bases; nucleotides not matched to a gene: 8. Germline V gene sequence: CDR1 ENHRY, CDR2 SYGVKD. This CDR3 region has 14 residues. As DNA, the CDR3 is TGTGCCATCAGGGGCGGGGGGCCTGTGGAGACCCAGTACTTC. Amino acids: CAIRGGGPVETQYF.

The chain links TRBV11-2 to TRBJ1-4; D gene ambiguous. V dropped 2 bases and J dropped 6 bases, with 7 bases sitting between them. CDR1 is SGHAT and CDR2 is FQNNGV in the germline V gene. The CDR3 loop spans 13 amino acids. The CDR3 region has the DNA TGTGCCAGCAGCTTATGGACTGATGAAAAACTGTTTTTT. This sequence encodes CASSLWTDEKLFF. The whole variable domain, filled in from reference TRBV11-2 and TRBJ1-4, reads EAGVAQSPRYKIIEKRQSVAFWCNPISGHATLYWYQQILGQGPKLLIQFQNNGVVDDSQLPKDRFSAERLKGVDSTLKIQPAKLEDSAVYLCASSLWTDEKLFFGSGTQLSVL.

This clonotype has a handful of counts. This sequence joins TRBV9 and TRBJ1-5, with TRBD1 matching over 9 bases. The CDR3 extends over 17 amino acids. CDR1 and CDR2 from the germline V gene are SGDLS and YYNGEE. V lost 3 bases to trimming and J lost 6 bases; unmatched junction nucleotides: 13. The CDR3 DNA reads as TGTGCCAGCAGCGCCGGACCGGGACAGGGTGTTCGTCAGCCCCAGCATTTT. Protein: CASSAGPGQGVRQPQHF.

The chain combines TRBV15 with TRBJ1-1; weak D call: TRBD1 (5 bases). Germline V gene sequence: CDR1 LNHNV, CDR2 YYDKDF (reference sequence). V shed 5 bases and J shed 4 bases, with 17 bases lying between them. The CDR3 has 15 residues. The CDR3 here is CATSRGWDFFTEAFF. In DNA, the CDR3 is TGTGCCACCAGCCGGGGTTGGGACTTCTTCACTGAAGCTTTCTTT. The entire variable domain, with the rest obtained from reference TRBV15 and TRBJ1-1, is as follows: DAMVIQNPRYQVTQFGKPVTLSCSQTLNHNVMYWYQQKSSQAPKLLFHYYDKDFNNEADTPDNFQSRRPNTSFCFLDIRSPGLGDTAMYLCATSRGWDFFTEAFFGQGTRLTVV.

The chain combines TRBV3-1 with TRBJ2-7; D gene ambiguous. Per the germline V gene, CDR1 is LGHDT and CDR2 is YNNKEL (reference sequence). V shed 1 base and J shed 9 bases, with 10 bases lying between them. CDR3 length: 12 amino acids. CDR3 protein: CASSQVGNGQYF. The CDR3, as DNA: TGTGCCAGCAGCCAAGTGGGAAACGGGCAGTACTTC.

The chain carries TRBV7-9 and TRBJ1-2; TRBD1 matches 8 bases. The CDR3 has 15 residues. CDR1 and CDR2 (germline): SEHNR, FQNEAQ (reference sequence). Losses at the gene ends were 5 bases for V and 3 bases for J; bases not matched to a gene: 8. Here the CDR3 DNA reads TGTGCCAGCAGCAAATCCAGGGGGCAGGACTATGGCTACACCTTC. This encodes CASSKSRGQDYGYTF.